This T cell receptor beta chain came from a study of blood T cell repertoires in COVID-19. About the study: Acute and convalescent COVID-19 samples came from the United States, Italy and Spain. PBMCs, B-cell-depleted T cells, or T cells were the source of the cDNA or gDNA that made up the material.

Individuals drawn from about two dozen US areas were about 18 to 90 years old. Assignments of participants to cohorts depended upon their own reported clinical history. Assay: immunoSEQ multiplex PCR; the TCRdb copy retains only in-frame clones and omits some. The sample lists about 250,000 clones; roughly 88% were seen once. Sequencing used PBMCs or T cells enriched from blood (not recorded which). The TCR sequence derives from a woman younger than 45 who had recovered from COVID-19.

The CDR3 bases are TGTGCCAGCAGCCCTGGTAGTACAGCTGGAAACACCATATATTTT. Translating it yields CASSPGSTAGNTIYF. This chain uses TRBV7-8 with TRBJ1-3; D call uncertain. From germline, CDR1 is SGHVS and CDR2 FQNEAQ. This CDR3 comprises 15 residues. V dropped 5 bases and J dropped 2 bases, with 13 bases sitting between them.